One sample yielded the 23 T cell receptor beta chains listed below, sequenced in a study of blood T cell repertoires in COVID-19. Produced via immunoSEQ multiplex PCR; TCRdb's table is partial and in-frame only. The sample holds a few hundred thousand clones, 90% to 95% seen once. The material sequenced was PBMCs or T cells enriched from blood (not recorded which). These receptors all stem from a human donor in a cohort exposed to, infected with or recovered from COVID-19 (not recorded which). The donor label of this sample is uncertain.

The J gene is TRBJ2-7, the V gene TRBV29-1; weak D call: TRBD1 (6 bases). Germline CDR1 reads SQVTM; CDR2 reads ANQGSEA. The V gene lost 5 bases and the J gene lost 1 base, with 6 bases spanning the gap. The CDR3 consists of 11 residues. In nucleotides, the CDR3 is TGCAGCGTTACAGGGTCCTACGAGCAGTACTTC. Translating it yields CSVTGSYEQYF.

The J gene is TRBJ1-1, the V gene TRBV11-3; TRBD1 is a possible D gene (5 bases). Germline CDR1 and CDR2: SGHNT and YENEEA. The CDR3 runs to 14 residues. V was trimmed by 5 bases and J by 1 base, leaving 11 bases between them. The chain's CDR3 is CASSVGHANTEAFF. The CDR3 coding sequence is TGTGCCAGCAGCGTCGGACACGCGAACACTGAAGCTTTCTTT.

The V and J genes are TRBV7-2 and TRBJ2-7; maybe TRBD2 (6 bases). This CDR3 region has 15 residues. Between the trimmed V and J ends, which lost 3 bases and 0 bases, there was a span of 12 bases. The V gene's germline CDR1 is SGHTA and CDR2 FQGNSA. The CDR3, as DNA: TGTGCCAGCAGCTTTGCGGGGAGTGACTCCTACGAGCAGTACTTC. This gives the protein CASSFAGSDSYEQYF.

The chain recombines TRBV10-3 with TRBJ2-4; D remains unclear. V lost 4 bases and J lost 12, with 13 bases in between. There are 12 residues in the CDR3. Germline V gene sequence: CDR1 ENHRY, CDR2 SYGVKD. DNA of the CDR3: TGTGCCATCAGTGGCGAGGAAGGCAGTCAGTACTTC. This sequence encodes CAISGEEGSQYF.

This clone has only one observation. V usage is TRBV7-8 and J usage is TRBJ2-1, with TRBD2 matching over 10 bases. Unmatched junction bases numbered 3, after V lost 1 base and J lost 0 bases. Per germline, CDR1 SGHVS and CDR2 FQNEAQ. This CDR3 spans 17 amino acids. The CDR3 sequence is CASSLELAGSSYNEQFF. The CDR3 DNA is TGTGCCAGCAGCTTAGAACTAGCGGGAAGCTCCTACAATGAGCAGTTCTTC.

This clone was seen just once. The chain carries TRBV7-9 and TRBJ2-5, with a tentative D call TRBD1 (5 bases). CDR3 length: 15 residues. Per the germline V gene, CDR1 is SEHNR and CDR2 is FQNEAQ (reference sequence). V lost 5 bases and J 5 bases, leaving 18 bases between the germline ends. CDR3 sequence reads: CASSVRGIHGETQYF. The CDR3 DNA is TGTGCCAGCAGCGTTAGGGGAATCCACGGGGAGACCCAGTACTTC.

This chain uses TRBV12-3 or TRBV12-4 with TRBJ2-3, with D possibly being TRBD2 (6 bases). With 5 bases removed from V and 4 bases from J, the gap between germline ends came to 10 bases. The CDR3 is 13 residues long. The CDR3 bases are TGTGCCAGCAGTATTCCGGGGGCAGATACGCAGTATTTT. Its translation: CASSIPGADTQYF.

The V and J genes are TRBV10-3 and TRBJ2-5, with D possibly TRBD2 on 6 matching bases. Germline loops: CDR1 ENHRY, CDR2 SYGVKD. The V end lost 0 bases, the J end lost 4 bases, and 9 bases lay between the germline ends. The CDR3 spans 14 residues. The CDR3 sequence: CAISESARGETQYF. The CDR3 DNA reads TGTGCCATCAGTGAGTCGGCGCGGGGAGAGACCCAGTACTTC.

This sequence joins TRBV5-6 and TRBJ2-7, with D possibly TRBD1 on 6 matching bases. From germline, CDR1 is SGHDT and CDR2 YYEEEE. Trimming took off 0 bases at V and 5 bases at J, with 12 bases between the two ends. CDR3 length: 14 residues. The CDR3 protein is CASSLAAGADEQYF. CDR3 DNA sequence: TGTGCCAGCAGCTTGGCCGCAGGGGCCGACGAGCAGTACTTC.

The CDR3 loop is CASSQVISSQDTQYF. The CDR3 coding sequence is TGCGCCAGCAGCCAAGTCATATCGTCGCAGGATACGCAGTATTTT. The gene calls are TRBV4-3 and TRBJ2-3, with D unclear. The CDR3 contains 15 residues. The V gene's germline CDR1 is LGHNA and CDR2 YSLEER. The ends were cut back, 1 base at V and 6 bases at J, with 14 bases in the middle.

The chain has TRBV7-2 and TRBJ2-7; 9 bases are shared with TRBD1. This CDR3 comprises 14 residues. With 4 bases clipped from V and 4 bases from J, the junction kept 5 bases outside the gene matches. Germline V gene data show CDR1 as SGHTA and CDR2 as FQGNSA. CDR3 sequence (DNA): TGTGCCAGCAGCTCCGACAGGGGGTTATACGAGCAGTACTTC. This sequence encodes CASSSDRGLYEQYF.

The chain carries TRBV7-9 and TRBJ2-6, with 7 bases aligning to TRBD1. V shed 7 bases and J 2 bases; nucleotides not matched to a gene: 8. The germline CDR1 and CDR2 sequences are SEHNR and FQNEAQ (reference sequence). CDR3 length: 16 amino acids. The CDR3 coding sequence is TGTGCCAGCAACCAGAAGGGGGCTACTGGGGCCAACGTCCTGACTTTC. Amino acid sequence: CASNQKGATGANVLTF.

This sequence joins TRBV4-1 and TRBJ1-2; 8 bases are a match to TRBD1. J gave up 5 bases and V 1 base, and 6 bases lay outside the gene matches. CDR1 is MGHRA, CDR2 YSYEKL, per germline. This CDR3 region has 15 residues. The CDR3 reads CASSQGQGAGYGYTF. In DNA, the CDR3 is TGCGCCAGCAGCCAAGGGCAGGGGGCAGGTTATGGCTACACCTTC.

The V gene is TRBV9, the J gene TRBJ2-1; 9 bases line up with TRBD2. Germline CDR1 reads SGDLS; CDR2 reads YYNGEE. V was pared by 0 bases and J by 8 bases, with 6 bases of the junction left unmatched. This CDR3 contains 15 residues. In DNA form, the CDR3 reads TGTGCCAGCAGCGTAGTAGGTAGCGGGGGCGATGAGCAGTTCTTC. Residues: CASSVVGSGGDEQFF.

The gene calls are TRBV27 and TRBJ1-2; TRBD1 agrees at 9 bases. Germline loops: CDR1 MNHEY, CDR2 SMNVEV (reference sequence). CDR3 size: 13 residues. V was pared by 3 bases and J by 7 bases, with 3 bases of the junction left unmatched. The CDR3 DNA follows: TGTGCCAGCAGTTTCTGGGACAGGGCTGGCTACACCTTC. Protein product: CASSFWDRAGYTF.

This chain's CDR3 is CASSDRGQGGVGYGYTF. CDR3 bases: TGTGCCAGCAGTGATAGGGGACAGGGAGGGGTGGGCTATGGCTACACCTTC. J is TRBJ1-2 and V is TRBV6-1; 9 nucleotides line up with TRBD1. The CDR3 has 17 amino acids. The germline gives CDR1 MNHNS, CDR2 SASEGT. The J segment lost 4 bases and the V segment lost 3 bases, leaving 12 bases of the junction unmatched.

J is TRBJ2-2 and V is TRBV19, with D tentatively TRBD1 (5 bases). V was clipped by 4 bases and J by 6 bases, with 9 bases between them. CDR1 is LNHDA, CDR2 SQIVND, per germline (reference sequence). The CDR3 covers 13 residues. The CDR3 reads CASSSLGPGELFF. The CDR3, as DNA: TGTGCCAGTAGTAGCCTGGGGCCCGGGGAGCTGTTTTTT.

The rearrangement uses TRBV5-1 and TRBJ1-5, with D hard to call. The germline V gene encodes CDR1 SGHRS and CDR2 YFSETQ. This CDR3 has 13 amino acids. The V and J ends lost 7 bases and 0 bases respectively, with 8 bases between them. The CDR3 is CASAEDSNQPQHF. The CDR3, as DNA: TGCGCCAGCGCTGAGGATAGCAATCAGCCCCAGCATTTT.

This clone was seen only a few times. The sample contains more than one DNA sequence encoding this CDR3. The chain carries TRBV3-1 (or the pseudogene TRBV3-2) and TRBJ1-2, with no clear D. Trimming removed 0 bases at V and 8 bases at J, with 7 bases between. This CDR3 comprises 12 residues. CDR1 is LGHDT and CDR2 is YNNKEL in the germline V gene (reference sequence). CDR3 amino acids: CASSQDTRGYTF. CDR3 coding DNA: TGTGCCAGCAGCCAAGATACGCGAGGCTACACCTTC.

This chain connects TRBV4-1 to TRBJ1-2, with D possibly being TRBD1 (5 bases). V dropped 3 bases and J dropped 3 bases, with 11 bases sitting between them. The length of the CDR3 is 14 residues. Germline V CDR1 and CDR2: MGHRA, YSYEKL. CDR3 sequence reads: CASSQGGTYYGYTF. In DNA form, the CDR3 reads TGCGCCAGCAGCCAGGGAGGGACCTACTATGGCTACACCTTC.

This rearrangement joins TRBV27 to TRBJ1-5; D is possibly TRBD1 (5 bases). V lost 3 bases and J 2 bases, leaving 11 bases between the germline ends. The CDR3 runs 15 residues. Germline-derived CDR1 and CDR2 are MNHEY and SMNVEV (reference sequence). The CDR3 nucleotides read TGTGCCAGCAGTTTGGAGGGGAAGGGCAATCAGCCCCAGCATTTT. Its translation is CASSLEGKGNQPQHF.

The chain carries TRBV5-5 and TRBJ2-7; 7 nucleotides agree with TRBD1. CDR1 and CDR2 (germline): SGHKS, YYEKEE (reference sequence). With V trimmed by 5 bases and J by 2 bases, 7 bases remained unmatched. The CDR3 consists of 14 residues. DNA for the CDR3: TGTGCCAGCAGGTCACAGGGGTCCACCTACGAGCAGTACTTC. Protein: CASRSQGSTYEQYF.

This chain links TRBV9 with TRBJ2-3; D is perhaps TRBD2 (7 bases). Germline V gene sequence: CDR1 SGDLS, CDR2 YYNGEE. CDR3 length: 15 amino acids. Trimming took off 0 bases at V and 6 bases at J, with 14 bases between the two ends. The CDR3 spells CASSVGAGAGDTQYF. The CDR3 DNA follows: TGTGCCAGCAGCGTAGGTGCGGGGGCCGGGGATACGCAGTATTTT.